Described below is a single TCR beta chain sequence and its context. The antigen is undetermined. Newly diagnosed hyperthyroidism, duration under 2 months, in patients aged 18 to 65. Exclusion of a patient resulted from uncontrolled infection, other autoimmune disease, pregnancy or lactation. Isolation of PBMCs was performed on around 9.4 ml fresh peripheral blood. RNA transcripts were the template for amplifying TCR beta CDR3 regions. A set of HTBI primers served as the primers for a first-round RT-PCR of the TCR CDR3. Each CDR3 protein gets one entry after TCRdb re-called the multiplex PCR reads with MiXCR. The table shows approximately 710,000 distinct CDR3 sequences, with roughly 17% occurring only once. The data belong to a study of T cells in Graves' hyperthyroidism and ophthalmopathy. Whole-study results and caveats: Blood shared most expanded thyroid clonotypes above 0.001.

This CDR3 has 15 amino acids. CDR1 SGHRS and CDR2 YFSETQ come from the germline V gene. Trimming removed 1 base at V and 4 bases at J, with 12 bases between. The source is a man between 45 and 60 years old with Graves' hyperthyroidism. The chain links TRBV5-1 to TRBJ1-3; no reliable D call. Material for sequencing was blood. The CDR3 is CASSLTSGAGNTIYF. The DNA for the CDR3 is TGCGCCAGCAGCTTGACATCAGGAGCCGGAAACACCATATATTTT. Supplemented by reference TRBV5-1 and TRBJ1-3, the full variable domain reads KAGVTQTPRYLIKTRGQQVTLSCSPISGHRSVSWYQQTPGQGLQFLFEYFSETQRNKGNFPGRFSGRQFSNSRSEMNVSTLELGDSALYLCASSLTSGAGNTIYFGEGSWLTVV.